Given below is one TCR beta chain in context. The data are from a study of blood T cell repertoires in COVID-19. For the study at large: Acute-phase and convalescent COVID-19 samples originated in the United States, Italy and Spain. PBMCs, B-cell-depleted T cells, or T cells provided the cDNA or gDNA that made up the material.

Sequencing was performed with immunoSEQ multiplex PCR; in TCRdb, only in-frame clones are kept and a portion is missing. Of more than 200,000 clones in the sample, 75% to 90% were seen once. All enrollees were roughly 18 to 90 years old and from approximately 25 US areas. With V trimmed by 6 bases and J by 5 bases, 3 bases remained unmatched. Germline assignment: CDR1 SNHLY and CDR2 FYNNEI. The CDR3 has 14 residues. V usage is TRBV2 and J usage is TRBJ2-1; 11 bases line up with TRBD2. The receptor was derived from a woman aged 25 to 39 who had recovered from COVID-19. The sequenced material came from PBMCs or T cells enriched from blood (not recorded which). CDR3 protein: CASRGTSGHNEQFF. CDR3 sequence (DNA): TGTGCCAGCAGAGGGACTAGCGGACACAATGAGCAGTTCTTC.